What follows are 21 T cell receptor beta chains derived from one specimen sequenced in a study of blood T cells in healthy people across ages. Sample-barcoded 5' priming and a J-beta primer mix drove a second PCR of 7 to 11 cycles. TCRdb re-analysed the 5' RACE reads in MiXCR, keeping a single row per CDR3 protein. The sample holds roughly 650,000 distinct CDR3 sequences, approximately 29% seen once. The specimen sequenced was blood. The origin of the receptors is an elderly woman in good health.

The genes are TRBV5-1 and TRBJ2-1; D is ambiguous. This CDR3 spans 15 amino acids. Germline loops: CDR1 SGHRS, CDR2 YFSETQ. The V end was cut by 2 bases, the J end by 0 bases, with 9 bases between. The CDR3 region has the DNA TGCGCCAGCAGCTTAACTGGATGCTCCTACAATGAGCAGTTCTTC. Residues: CASSLTGCSYNEQFF. Full variable domain (outside the CDR3, taken from reference TRBV5-1 and TRBJ2-1): KAGVTQTPRYLIKTRGQQVTLSCSPISGHRSVSWYQQTPGQGLQFLFEYFSETQRNKGNFPGRFSGRQFSNSRSEMNVSTLELGDSALYLCASSLTGCSYNEQFFGPGTRLTVL.

The rearrangement links TRBV5-1 to TRBJ2-4; the D is unclear. The better agreement between TRBJ2-5 and the DNA end casts doubt on the J call. Germline V CDR1 and CDR2: SGHRS, YFSETQ. The CDR3 length is 14 residues. The CDR3 DNA is TGCGCCAGCAGCCCACCGTGGCAGCAAGAGACCCAGTACTTC. Translating gives CASSPPWQQETQYF.

In DNA, the CDR3 is TGCAGTGCCAACAAAGCGGGGGGCTACGAGCAGTACTTC. Its translation: CSANKAGGYEQYF. The rearrangement uses TRBV20-1 and TRBJ2-5; TRBD2 matches 9 bases. The tail of the sequence fits TRBJ2-7 better, so the J call may be wrong. This CDR3 region has 13 residues. Germline-derived CDR1 and CDR2 are DFQATT and SNEGSKA (reference sequence).

Remarks on this clonotype: A read error is possible here, since a much larger clone lies one base away. The chain employs TRBV7-8 and TRBJ2-1; a possible D gene is TRBD1 (6 bases). The DNA end favors TRBJ2-7, so the J call may be wrong. The CDR3 runs to 15 residues. Germline CDR1 SGHVS, CDR2 FQNEAQ. CDR3 in amino acids: CASSLNREFRNEQYF. The CDR3 DNA reads TGTGCCAGCAGCTTAAACAGGGAATTTCGCAATGAGCAGTACTTC.

This clonotype was seen a handful of times. A read error may explain this, as a much larger clone is one base away. The chain has TRBV20-1 and TRBJ2-4; TRBD1 is a possible D gene (6 bases). The J call may be wrong; the DNA end is better matched by TRBJ2-7. This CDR3 region has 11 residues. Germline loops: CDR1 DFQATT, CDR2 SNEGSKA (reference sequence). The CDR3 is CSAFTGREQYF. The CDR3 nucleotides are TGCAGTGCCTTTACAGGGCGCGAGCAGTACTTC.

This clonotype came up a few times. J is TRBJ1-5 and V is TRBV28; D ambiguous. Trimming took 3 bases from V and 11 from J, leaving 17 bases between them. Germline V gene data show CDR1 as MDHEN and CDR2 as SYDVKM. CDR3 length equals 14 residues. The CDR3 sequence is CASSFSGSLVAQHF. In nucleotides, the CDR3 is TGTGCCAGCAGTTTTTCCGGATCCCTTGTGGCCCAGCATTTT.

The chain has TRBV12-3 or TRBV12-4 and TRBJ2-7, with 9 bases aligning to TRBD2. Germline trimming cut 5 bases from V and 2 bases from J; bases unmatched to any gene: 10. This CDR3 is 16 amino acids long. CDR3 protein: CASSTTRGGRAYEQYF. CDR3 sequence (DNA): TGTGCCAGCAGTACCACCCGTGGCGGGAGGGCCTACGAGCAGTACTTC.

The rearrangement uses TRBV4-1 and TRBJ2-7, with unresolved D. V was pared by 1 base and J by 3 bases, with 13 bases between. CDR3 length: 15 residues. CDR1 and CDR2 from the germline V gene are MGHRA and YSYEKL. As DNA, the CDR3 is TGCGCCAGCAGCCAAGGATCGAGGCTTAACTACGAGCAGTACTTC. It specifies CASSQGSRLNYEQYF.

This clonotype was found many times. The J gene is TRBJ2-6, the V gene TRBV5-1; D is unresolved. CDR3 length equals 16 residues. Looked up from germline, CDR1 is SGHRS and CDR2 is YFSETQ. Trimming shortened V by 0 bases and J by 0 bases, and 7 bases separated the two germline ends. The CDR3 reads CASSLGQISGANVLTF. DNA for the CDR3: TGCGCCAGCAGCTTGGGCCAGATCTCTGGGGCCAACGTCCTGACTTTC.

Comments on this clonotype: Being one base from a much bigger clone, this may be a read error. The gene calls are TRBV20-1 and TRBJ1-5; D is uncertain. The V gene lost 4 bases and the J gene lost 3 bases, with 19 bases spanning the gap. In germline, CDR1 is DFQATT, CDR2 SNEGSKA (reference sequence). This CDR3 spans 16 amino acids. DNA of the CDR3: TGCAGTGCTAACGTGATTCGAAACCCTTCCAATCAGCCCCAGCATTTT. Its protein product is CSANVIRNPSNQPQHF.

This clonotype occurred many times. The chain is built from TRBV12-3 or TRBV12-4 and TRBJ2-7; TRBD2 matches at 8 bases. The CDR3 runs 14 residues. The ends lost 7 bases at V and 3 bases at J; junction bases unmatched: 8. CDR3 in amino acids: CASNLAGGDYEQYF. The CDR3 DNA reads as TGTGCCAGCAACCTCGCGGGGGGAGACTACGAGCAGTACTTC.

This clonotype occurred many times. The chain couples TRBV20-1 to TRBJ2-5, with a weak D call TRBD2 (5 bases). This CDR3 spans 13 amino acids. Germline lookup yields CDR1 DFQATT and CDR2 SNEGSKA (reference sequence). CDR3 in DNA: TGCTCCCCGATGGTTGGGATAGCGGAGACCCAGTACTTC. Translating gives CSPMVGIAETQYF.

Many counts were recorded for this clonotype. This chain's CDR3 is CASSPHREAFF. CDR3 nucleotide sequence: TGTGCCAGCAGTCCTCATCGTGAAGCTTTCTTT. The V and J genes are TRBV5-5 and TRBJ1-1; no firm D call. The length of the CDR3 is 11 residues. The V gene's germline CDR1 is SGHKS and CDR2 YYEKEE (reference sequence). Trimming took 5 bases from V and 7 from J, leaving 9 bases between them. Full variable domain (missing parts from reference TRBV5-5 and TRBJ1-1): DAGVTQSPTHLIKTRGQQVTLRCSPISGHKSVSWYQQVLGQGPQFIFQYYEKEERGRGNFPDRFSARQFPNYSSELNVNALLLGDSALYLCASSPHREAFFGQGTRLTVV.

A remark on this clonotype: Relative to the germline gene, one junction end is altered; a read error may explain this. The chain employs TRBV5-5 and TRBJ1-3; 7 bases fit TRBD1. Germline values: CDR1 SGHKS, CDR2 YYEKEE (reference sequence). The CDR3 has 17 amino acids. CDR3 bases: TGTGCCAGCAGCCGAGTCACCGGGACAGCCTCTGGAAACACCAGATATTTT. Residues: CASSRVTGTASGNTRYF.

This clonotype was counted at least ten times. The rearrangement joins TRBV7-2 to TRBJ1-2, with D unresolved. The V gene's germline CDR1 is SGHTA and CDR2 FQGNSA. Trimming pared 5 bases from V and 2 bases from J, leaving 15 bases between. The CDR3 contains 15 residues. Written as DNA, the CDR3 is TGTGCCAGCAGCGGGCTTCGGATGATGAACTATGGCTACACCTTC. Protein product: CASSGLRMMNYGYTF.

The chain is built from TRBV25-1 and TRBJ2-1; D is unclear. Looked up from germline, CDR1 is MGHDK and CDR2 is SYGVNS. CDR3 length: 11 residues. CDR3 amino acids: CAAPSRSEQFF. In DNA, the CDR3 is TGTGCTGCCCCGAGTCGGAGTGAGCAGTTCTTC.

This chain links TRBV19 with TRBJ1-2, with a tentative D call TRBD1 (5 bases). V gave up 6 bases and J gave up 3 bases, with 14 bases separating them. Per germline, CDR1 LNHDA and CDR2 SQIVND (reference sequence). The CDR3 has 14 residues. The CDR3 nucleotides are TGTGCCAGTAGGAAAGTCGGGGGTGACTATGGCTACACCTTC. It yields the protein CASRKVGGDYGYTF.

The chain couples TRBV4-2 to TRBJ1-2; weak D call: TRBD1 (6 bases). Trimming left V 2 bases short and J 4 bases short, with 17 bases between. CDR1 and CDR2 from the germline V gene are LGHNA and YNFKEQ. This CDR3 is 16 amino acids long. DNA of the CDR3: TGTGCCAGCAGCCAATCTCGGACAGCCCCGGGCTATGGCTACACCTTC. Its translation: CASSQSRTAPGYGYTF.

Comments on this clonotype: This sequence may be a read error, since a much larger clone differs from it by one base. The V call is TRBV10-3, the J call TRBJ1-5, with D uncertain. This CDR3 spans 13 amino acids. The germline gives CDR1 ENHRY, CDR2 SYGVKD. The CDR3 protein is CTISVSSNQPQHF. The CDR3 DNA follows: TGTACCATCAGTGTCAGTAGCAATCAGCCCCAGCATTTT.

This clonotype was counted many times. The chain couples TRBV28 to TRBJ1-1; TRBD1 might be the D (5 bases). In germline, CDR1 is MDHEN, CDR2 SYDVKM. This CDR3 has 11 residues. With 7 bases removed from V and 10 bases from J, the gap between germline ends came to 13 bases. The CDR3 loop is CASIDRFSAFF. The CDR3 nucleotides are TGTGCCAGCATCGACAGATTTTCAGCTTTCTTT.

The chain joins TRBV29-1 to TRBJ2-4; D is perhaps TRBD1 (6 bases). Germline V gene lookup returns CDR1 SQVTM and CDR2 ANQGSEA. The CDR3 is 14 amino acids. The V gene lost 4 bases and the J gene lost 6 bases, with 16 bases spanning the gap. This CDR3 is CSVARGNGGNIQYF. The CDR3 DNA follows: TGCAGCGTTGCGAGGGGGAACGGTGGAAACATTCAGTACTTC. The whole variable domain, remainder taken from reference TRBV29-1 and TRBJ2-4, is SAVISQKPSRDICQRGTSLTIQCQVDSQVTMMFWYRQQPGQSLTLIATANQGSEATYESGFVIDKFPISRPNLTFSTLTVSNMSPEDSSIYLCSVARGNGGNIQYFGAGTRLSVL.